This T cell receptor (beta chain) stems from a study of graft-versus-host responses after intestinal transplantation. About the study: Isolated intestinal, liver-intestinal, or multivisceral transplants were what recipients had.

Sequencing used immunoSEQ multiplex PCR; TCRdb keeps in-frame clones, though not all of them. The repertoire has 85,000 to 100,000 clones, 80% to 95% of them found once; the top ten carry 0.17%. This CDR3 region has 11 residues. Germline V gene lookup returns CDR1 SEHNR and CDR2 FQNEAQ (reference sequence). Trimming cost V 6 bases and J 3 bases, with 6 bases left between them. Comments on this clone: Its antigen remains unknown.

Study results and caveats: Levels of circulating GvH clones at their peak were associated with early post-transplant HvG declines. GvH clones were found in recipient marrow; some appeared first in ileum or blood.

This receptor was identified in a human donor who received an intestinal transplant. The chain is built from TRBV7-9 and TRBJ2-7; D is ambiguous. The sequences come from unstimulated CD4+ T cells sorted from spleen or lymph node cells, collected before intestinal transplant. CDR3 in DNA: TGTGCCAGCAGTCTAAGCTACGAGCAGTACTTC. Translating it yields CASSLSYEQYF.